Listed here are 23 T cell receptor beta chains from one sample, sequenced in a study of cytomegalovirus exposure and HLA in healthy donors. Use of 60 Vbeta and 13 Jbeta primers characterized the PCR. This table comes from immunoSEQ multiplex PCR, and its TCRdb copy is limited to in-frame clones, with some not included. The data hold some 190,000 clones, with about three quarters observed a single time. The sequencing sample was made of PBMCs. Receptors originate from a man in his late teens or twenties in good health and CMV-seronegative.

CDR3 bases: TGTGCCAGCAGTTACTCGGGCCAGGGGGCACAAAACATTCAGTACTTC. Translated, it gives CASSYSGQGAQNIQYF. The V gene is TRBV6-6, the J gene TRBJ2-4, with 8 bases aligning to TRBD1. The CDR3 is made up of 16 amino acids. CDR1 and CDR2 (germline): MNHNY, SVGAGI (reference sequence). The V gene end was trimmed by 0 bases and the J gene end by 5 bases; junction bases not matched to a gene: 6.

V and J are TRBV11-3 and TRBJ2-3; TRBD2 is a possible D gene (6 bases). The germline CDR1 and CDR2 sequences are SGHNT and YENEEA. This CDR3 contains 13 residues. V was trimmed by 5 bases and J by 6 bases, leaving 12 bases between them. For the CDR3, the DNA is TGTGCCAGCAGCCCCGGGAGTTCGGATACGCAGTATTTT. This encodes CASSPGSSDTQYF.

CDR3 residues: CASSLGTQNTEAFF. CDR3 DNA sequence: TGCGCCAGCAGCTTGGGCACTCAGAACACTGAAGCTTTCTTT. The chain carries TRBV5-1 and TRBJ1-1, with no clear D. CDR3 length: 14 residues. In germline, CDR1 is SGHRS, CDR2 YFSETQ. Trimming shortened V by 0 bases and J by 1 base, and 7 bases separated the two germline ends.

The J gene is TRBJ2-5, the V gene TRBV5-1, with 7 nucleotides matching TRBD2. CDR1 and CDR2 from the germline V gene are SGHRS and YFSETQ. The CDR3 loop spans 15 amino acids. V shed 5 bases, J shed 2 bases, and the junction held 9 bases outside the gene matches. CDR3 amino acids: CASRPSGGGQETQYF. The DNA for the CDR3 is TGCGCCAGCAGGCCCTCGGGGGGTGGGCAAGAGACCCAGTACTTC.

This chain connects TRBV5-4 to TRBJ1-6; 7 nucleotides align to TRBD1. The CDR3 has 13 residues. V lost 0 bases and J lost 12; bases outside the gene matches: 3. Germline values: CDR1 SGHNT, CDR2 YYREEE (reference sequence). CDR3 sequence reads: CASSLGGGKPLHF. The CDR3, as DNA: TGTGCCAGCAGCTTGGGAGGGGGCAAACCCCTCCACTTT.

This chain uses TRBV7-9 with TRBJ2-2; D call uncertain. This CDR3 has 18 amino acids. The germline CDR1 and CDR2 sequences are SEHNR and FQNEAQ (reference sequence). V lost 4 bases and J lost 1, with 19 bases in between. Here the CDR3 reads CASSSVTKLTVNTGELFF. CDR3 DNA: TGTGCCAGCAGCTCAGTAACAAAACTTACAGTGAACACCGGGGAGCTGTTTTTT.

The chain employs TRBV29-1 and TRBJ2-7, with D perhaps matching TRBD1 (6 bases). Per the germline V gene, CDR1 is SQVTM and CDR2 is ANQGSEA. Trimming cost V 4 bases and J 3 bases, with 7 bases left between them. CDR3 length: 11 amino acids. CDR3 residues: CSVADSYEQYF. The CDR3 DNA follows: TGCAGCGTTGCGGACAGCTACGAGCAGTACTTC.

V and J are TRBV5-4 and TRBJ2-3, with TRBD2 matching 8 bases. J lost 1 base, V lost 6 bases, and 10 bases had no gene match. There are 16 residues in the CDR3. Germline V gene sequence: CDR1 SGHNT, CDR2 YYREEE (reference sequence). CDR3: CASTPVAAGGTDTQYF. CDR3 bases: TGTGCCAGCACCCCCGTAGCAGCGGGGGGCACAGATACGCAGTATTTT.

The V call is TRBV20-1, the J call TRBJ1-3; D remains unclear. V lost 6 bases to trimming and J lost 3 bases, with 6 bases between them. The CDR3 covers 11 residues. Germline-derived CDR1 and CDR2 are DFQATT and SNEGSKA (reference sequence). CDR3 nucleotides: TGCAGTGCCCCCCTTGGAAACACCATATATTTT. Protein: CSAPLGNTIYF.

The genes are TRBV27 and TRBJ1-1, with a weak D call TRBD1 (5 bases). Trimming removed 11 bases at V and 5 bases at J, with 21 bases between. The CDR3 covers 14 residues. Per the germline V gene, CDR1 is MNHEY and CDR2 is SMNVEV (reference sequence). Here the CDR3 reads CASHPRGGGTEAFF. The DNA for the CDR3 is TGTGCCTCCCACCCGAGGGGCGGGGGGACTGAAGCTTTCTTT.

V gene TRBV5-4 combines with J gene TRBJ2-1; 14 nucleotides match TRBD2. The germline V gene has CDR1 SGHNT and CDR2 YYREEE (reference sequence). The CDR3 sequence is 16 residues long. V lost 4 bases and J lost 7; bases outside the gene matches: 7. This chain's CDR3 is CASSTPTSGGANEQFF. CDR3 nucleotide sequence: TGTGCCAGCAGCACCCCGACTAGCGGGGGGGCAAATGAGCAGTTCTTC.

DNA for the CDR3: TGTGCCAGTAGTATAGTTCTAGCCGATAACACTGAAGCTTTCTTT. It yields the protein CASSIVLADNTEAFF. The chain has TRBV19 and TRBJ1-1; D is unclear. The germline V gene encodes CDR1 LNHDA and CDR2 SQIVND (reference sequence). V was pared by 1 base and J by 2 bases, with 11 bases between. The CDR3 extends over 15 amino acids. The variable domain in full, completed from reference TRBV19 and TRBJ1-1, reads DGGITQSPKYLFRKEGQNVTLSCEQNLNHDAMYWYRQDPGQGLRLIYYSQIVNDFQKGDIAEGYSVSREKKESFPLTVTSAQKNPTAFYLCASSIVLADNTEAFFGQGTRLTVV.

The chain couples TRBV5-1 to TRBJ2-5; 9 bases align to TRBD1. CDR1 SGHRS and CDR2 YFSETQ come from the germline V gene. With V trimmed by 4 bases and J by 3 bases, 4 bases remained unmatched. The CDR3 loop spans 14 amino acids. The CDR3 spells CASSQQGAKETQYF. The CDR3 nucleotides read TGCGCCAGCAGCCAACAGGGGGCGAAAGAGACCCAGTACTTC.

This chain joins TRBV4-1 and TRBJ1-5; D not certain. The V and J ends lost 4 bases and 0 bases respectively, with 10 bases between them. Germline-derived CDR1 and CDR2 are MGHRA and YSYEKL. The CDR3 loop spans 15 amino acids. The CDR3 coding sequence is TGCGCCAGCAGCCTTGGACTCTTTAGCAATCAGCCCCAGCATTTT. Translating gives CASSLGLFSNQPQHF.

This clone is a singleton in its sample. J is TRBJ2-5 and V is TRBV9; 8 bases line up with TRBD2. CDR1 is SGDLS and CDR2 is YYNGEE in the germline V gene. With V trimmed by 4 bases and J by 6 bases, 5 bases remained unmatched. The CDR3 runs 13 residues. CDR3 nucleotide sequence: TGTGCCAGCAGCCCTCGGGGGGGACAGACCCAGTACTTC. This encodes CASSPRGGQTQYF. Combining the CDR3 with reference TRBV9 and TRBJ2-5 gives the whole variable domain DSGVTQTPKHLITATGQRVTLRCSPRSGDLSVYWYQQSLDQGLQFLIQYYNGEERAKGNILERFSAQQFPDLHSELNLSSLELGDSALYFCASSPRGGQTQYFGPGTRLLVL.

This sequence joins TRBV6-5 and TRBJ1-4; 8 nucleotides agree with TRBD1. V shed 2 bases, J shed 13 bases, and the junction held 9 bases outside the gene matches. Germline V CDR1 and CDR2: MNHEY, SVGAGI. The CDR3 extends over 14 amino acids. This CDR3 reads CASSYRDRRRGLFF. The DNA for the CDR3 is TGTGCCAGCAGTTACCGGGACAGGCGACGGGGACTGTTTTTT.

The CDR3 region is CASSSRGDRGRRETQYF. CDR3 nucleotides: TGTGCCAGCAGTTCCAGGGGGGACAGGGGGCGCAGAGAGACCCAGTACTTC. The genes are TRBV28 and TRBJ2-5, with TRBD1 matching 12 bases. Germline loops: CDR1 MDHEN, CDR2 SYDVKM. Trimming took 4 bases from V and 4 from J; bases not matched to a gene: 10. The CDR3 length is 17 residues.

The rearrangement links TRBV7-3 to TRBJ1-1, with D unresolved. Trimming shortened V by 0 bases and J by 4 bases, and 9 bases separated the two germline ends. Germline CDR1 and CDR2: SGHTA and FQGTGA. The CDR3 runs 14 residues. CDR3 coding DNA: TGTGCCAGCAGCTTAACGTGGCGGGGCACTGAAGCTTTCTTT. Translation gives CASSLTWRGTEAFF.

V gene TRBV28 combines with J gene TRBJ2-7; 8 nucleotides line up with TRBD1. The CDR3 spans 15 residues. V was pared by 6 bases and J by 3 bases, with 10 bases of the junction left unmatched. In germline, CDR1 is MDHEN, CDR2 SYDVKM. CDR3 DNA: TGTGCCAGCAGACGGGACAGGCTACCCTTCTACGAGCAGTACTTC. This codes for CASRRDRLPFYEQYF.

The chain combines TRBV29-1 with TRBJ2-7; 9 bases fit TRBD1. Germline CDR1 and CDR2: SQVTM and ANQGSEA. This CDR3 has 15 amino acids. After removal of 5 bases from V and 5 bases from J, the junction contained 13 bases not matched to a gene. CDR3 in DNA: TGCAGCGTTAAGTCCGGACAGGGGTTGTTCGACGAGCAGTACTTC. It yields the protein CSVKSGQGLFDEQYF.

The CDR3 DNA follows: TGTGCCAGTAGTATAGAGGGGAGTGGAAGCAATCAGCCCCAGCATTTT. Its translation is CASSIEGSGSNQPQHF. The chain has TRBV19 and TRBJ1-5; D is undetermined. V was shortened by 0 bases and J by 1 base, with 10 bases between the two germline ends. Per germline, CDR1 LNHDA and CDR2 SQIVND (reference sequence). The CDR3 covers 16 residues.

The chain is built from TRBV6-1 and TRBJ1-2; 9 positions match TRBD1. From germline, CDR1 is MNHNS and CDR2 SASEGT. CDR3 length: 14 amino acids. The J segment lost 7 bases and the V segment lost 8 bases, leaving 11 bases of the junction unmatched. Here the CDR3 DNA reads TGTGCCAGCGCACCCCAGAACAGGGGGCTTGGCTACACCTTC. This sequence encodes CASAPQNRGLGYTF.

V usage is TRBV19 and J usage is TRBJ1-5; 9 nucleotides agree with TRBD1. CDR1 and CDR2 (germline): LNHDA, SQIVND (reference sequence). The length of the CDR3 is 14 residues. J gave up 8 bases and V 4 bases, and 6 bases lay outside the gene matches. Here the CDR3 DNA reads TGTGCCAGTAGTACTACAGGGGGCTTGGAGCCCCAGCATTTT. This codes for CASSTTGGLEPQHF.